This T cell receptor (beta chain) was documented in a study of CD8 T cells in Susac syndrome. RNA amounts of about 0.45 to 1 ug underwent reverse transcription with random hexamers. MiXCR, applied by TCRdb to the immunoSEQ multiplex PCR reads, yields one record per CDR3 protein. Among 400,000 to 550,000 distinct CDR3 sequences, 75% to 90% were seen once, and the ten largest hold more than 0.09%. The CDR3 has 18 amino acids. The V gene end was trimmed by 0 bases and the J gene end by 2 bases; junction bases not matched to a gene: 10. The germline V gene has CDR1 LGHNA and CDR2 YNFKEQ. This clonotype appeared a few times.

The rearrangement joins TRBV4-2 to TRBJ2-7; 10 bases align to TRBD2. Source material: CD8+ T cells from PBMCs. The TCR originated in a human donor with multiple sclerosis. CDR3 nucleotides: TGTGCCAGCAGCCAAGAACCTTCAACTAGCGGGACCGCCTACGAGCAGTACTTC. Its translation: CASSQEPSTSGTAYEQYF.